Below, 24 T cell receptor beta chains from the same sample are listed, as sequenced in a study of blood T cell repertoires in COVID-19. TCRdb's copy holds only in-frame clones and misses some; the assay was immunoSEQ multiplex PCR. The table records 350,000 to 500,000 clones, roughly 88% of them present only once. Sequencing was done on a sample of PBMCs or T cells enriched from blood (not recorded which). The receptors were gathered from a woman in her late teens or twenties who had been exposed to COVID-19.

The gene calls are TRBV5-1 and TRBJ2-7; D is unclear. The germline gives CDR1 SGHRS, CDR2 YFSETQ. The CDR3 is 14 amino acids. V lost 1 base, J lost 1 base, and 9 bases lay in between. The DNA of the CDR3 is TGCGCCAGCAGCTTGTGGCCGGGTTCCTACGAGCAGTACTTC. Translation: CASSLWPGSYEQYF.

The chain employs TRBV5-1 and TRBJ2-3; possibly TRBD2 for D (6 bases). The CDR3 spans 14 residues. Germline values: CDR1 SGHRS, CDR2 YFSETQ. Trimming left V 6 bases short and J 2 bases short, with 13 bases between. CDR3 in amino acids: CASNNGRATDTQYF. As DNA, the CDR3 is TGCGCCAGCAACAACGGGAGAGCCACAGATACGCAGTATTTT. Complete variable domain (other parts from reference TRBV5-1 and TRBJ2-3): KAGVTQTPRYLIKTRGQQVTLSCSPISGHRSVSWYQQTPGQGLQFLFEYFSETQRNKGNFPGRFSGRQFSNSRSEMNVSTLELGDSALYLCASNNGRATDTQYFGPGTRLTVL.

The chain carries TRBV7-2 and TRBJ1-2, with 11 bases lining up with TRBD1. The CDR3 extends over 15 amino acids. Germline values: CDR1 SGHTA, CDR2 FQGNSA. After removal of 5 bases from V and 5 bases from J, the junction contained 7 bases not matched to a gene. The CDR3 here is CASSTGQGAYYGYTF. The CDR3 nucleotides are TGTGCCAGCAGCACCGGACAGGGGGCGTATTATGGCTACACCTTC. The variable domain in full, completed from reference TRBV7-2 and TRBJ1-2, reads GAGVSQSPSNKVTEKGKDVELRCDPISGHTALYWYRQSLGQGLEFLIYFQGNSAPDKSGLPSDRFSAERTGGSVSTLTIQRTQQEDSAVYLCASSTGQGAYYGYTFGSGTRLTVV.

This clone was counted once. The rearrangement joins TRBV11-2 to TRBJ2-5; tentatively, D is TRBD2 (5 bases). CDR1 is SGHAT and CDR2 is FQNNGV in the germline V gene. V lost 5 bases, J lost 5 bases, and 15 bases lay in between. CDR3 length: 14 amino acids. The CDR3 DNA follows: TGTGCCAGCAGCCCCTACAAGGACTTGGAGACCCAGTACTTC. Protein sequence: CASSPYKDLETQYF.

The chain combines TRBV28 with TRBJ2-7; 9 bases align to TRBD1. Germline V gene sequence: CDR1 MDHEN, CDR2 SYDVKM. V lost 8 bases to trimming and J lost 2 bases; unmatched junction nucleotides: 7. The CDR3 contains 14 residues. CDR3 bases: TGTGCCAGCGTGGGGACAGGGCGGACCTACGAGCAGTACTTC. Translating gives CASVGTGRTYEQYF.

The chain combines TRBV2 with TRBJ2-3; 9 nucleotides align to TRBD2. CDR3 size: 15 residues. CDR1 and CDR2 from the germline V gene are SNHLY and FYNNEI. V lost 4 bases, J lost 5 bases, and 7 bases stayed unmatched. CDR3 DNA: TGTGCCAGCAGTGCCGGGACTAGCACGAGAGATACGCAGTATTTT. It specifies CASSAGTSTRDTQYF.

The chain couples TRBV3-1 (or the pseudogene TRBV3-2) to TRBJ1-1; 9 bases agree with TRBD1. The junction had 8 bases not matched to a gene; V was cut back by 7 bases and J by 11 bases. Germline assignment: CDR1 LGHDT and CDR2 YNNKEL (reference sequence). This CDR3 spans 12 amino acids. CDR3: CASNPGQGIAFF. The CDR3 coding sequence is TGTGCCAGCAACCCGGGACAGGGTATTGCTTTCTTT.

The sample holds one count of this clone. The chain joins TRBV14 to TRBJ2-1; unclear D gene. The V gene lost 0 bases and the J gene lost 3 bases, with 6 bases spanning the gap. CDR3 length equals 14 residues. Germline CDR1 SGHDN, CDR2 FVKESK. The CDR3 bases are TGTGCCAGCAGCCAAGAGGGCAGCTACAATGAGCAGTTCTTC. Its translation: CASSQEGSYNEQFF.

V gene TRBV27 combines with J gene TRBJ2-7, with 9 bases fitting TRBD1. The ends lost 2 bases at V and 4 bases at J; junction bases unmatched: 6. The germline gives CDR1 MNHEY, CDR2 SMNVEV (reference sequence). CDR3 size: 15 residues. This CDR3 reads CASSLGTGKTYEQYF. The CDR3 DNA reads TGTGCCAGCAGTTTAGGGACAGGGAAGACGTACGAGCAGTACTTC.

The CDR3 reads CAISEHGGGYTDTQYF. As DNA, the CDR3 is TGTGCCATCAGTGAGCACGGTGGGGGGTACACAGATACGCAGTATTTT. V and J are TRBV10-3 and TRBJ2-3; weak D call: TRBD2 (6 bases). V lost 2 bases and J lost 2, with 14 bases in between. Germline V gene data show CDR1 as ENHRY and CDR2 as SYGVKD. The CDR3 is 16 residues long.

This chain joins TRBV7-2 and TRBJ2-7; TRBD2 matches at 7 bases. CDR1 and CDR2 (germline): SGHTA, FQGNSA. The CDR3 is 17 amino acids. V shed 1 base and J 5 bases; nucleotides not matched to a gene: 14. CDR3 protein: CASSLDPAWGGRNEQYF. CDR3 nucleotide sequence: TGTGCCAGCAGCTTAGACCCTGCCTGGGGGGGGAGAAACGAGCAGTACTTC.

The chain carries TRBV18 and TRBJ1-1; 11 nucleotides line up with TRBD1. The junction had 11 bases not matched to a gene; V was cut back by 2 bases and J by 6 bases. The CDR3 spans 17 residues. Germline V gene data show CDR1 as KGHSH and CDR2 as LQKENI. CDR3 protein: CASSPRTGGFSWAEAFF. The CDR3 DNA follows: TGTGCCAGCTCACCAAGGACAGGGGGCTTTTCTTGGGCTGAAGCTTTCTTT.

This chain uses TRBV7-6 with TRBJ1-5, with a possible D match to TRBD1 (5 bases). CDR1 SGHVS and CDR2 FNYEAQ come from the germline V gene. This CDR3 comprises 16 residues. Trimming removed 2 bases at V and 1 base at J, with 12 bases between. The CDR3 DNA sequence: TGTGCCAGCAGCTTATCTGGGACTCAAAGCAATCAGCCCCAGCATTTT. Translated: CASSLSGTQSNQPQHF. The full variable domain, in which reference TRBV7-6 and TRBJ1-5 provide the parts outside the CDR3, is GAGVSQSPRYKVTKRGQDVALRCDPISGHVSLYWYRQALGQGPEFLTYFNYEAQQDKSGLPNDRFSAERPEGSISTLTIQRTEQRDSAMYRCASSLSGTQSNQPQHFGDGTRLSIL.

The sample holds one count of this clone. J is TRBJ2-7 and V is TRBV12-3 or TRBV12-4; D not resolved. The CDR3 spans 13 residues. Trimming pared 6 bases from V and 6 bases from J, leaving 15 bases between. CDR3 in DNA: TGTGCCAGCAGCCCTTCGTCACTCGGCGAGCAGTACTTC. Residues: CASSPSSLGEQYF.

The chain joins TRBV6-1 to TRBJ2-7, with D possibly being TRBD1 (5 bases). This CDR3 has 16 residues. Trimming removed 2 bases at V and 3 bases at J, with 17 bases between. Per the germline V gene, CDR1 is MNHNS and CDR2 is SASEGT. In DNA form, the CDR3 reads TGTGCCAGCAGTGAACGCATAGGCACAGGTTTCTACGAGCAGTACTTC. It encodes CASSERIGTGFYEQYF.

The rearrangement uses TRBV7-2 and TRBJ2-7, with a possible D match to TRBD1 (6 bases). Germline CDR1 reads SGHTA; CDR2 reads FQGNSA. Trimming shortened V by 2 bases and J by 2 bases, and 13 bases separated the two germline ends. The CDR3 extends over 15 amino acids. The CDR3 sequence: CASSLRGGRTYEQYF. CDR3 sequence (DNA): TGTGCCAGCAGCTTACGAGGGGGAAGGACCTACGAGCAGTACTTC.

This sequence joins TRBV6-5 and TRBJ2-7, with unresolved D. Per the germline V gene, CDR1 is MNHEY and CDR2 is SVGAGI. The CDR3 totals 12 residues. V was clipped by 6 bases and J by 2 bases, with 8 bases between them. CDR3 sequence reads: CASSPRPYEQYF. In DNA, the CDR3 is TGTGCCAGCAGCCCCCGTCCCTACGAGCAGTACTTC.

The chain carries TRBV27 and TRBJ2-5, with D perhaps matching TRBD1 (6 bases). Trimming pared 3 bases from V and 4 bases from J, leaving 12 bases between. Germline CDR1 is MNHEY and CDR2 is SMNVEV (reference sequence). This CDR3 is 14 amino acids long. CDR3 in amino acids: CASSLTGGGETQYF. CDR3 DNA: TGTGCCAGCAGTTTGACAGGCGGCGGAGAGACCCAGTACTTC.

This chain connects TRBV15 to TRBJ1-1, with D possibly TRBD1 on 5 matching bases. This CDR3 is 13 amino acids long. V was trimmed by 0 bases and J by 11 bases, leaving 13 bases between them. From germline, CDR1 is LNHNV and CDR2 YYDKDF (reference sequence). CDR3 region: CATSRDYSGDAFF. The CDR3 bases are TGTGCCACCAGCAGAGACTACTCGGGGGATGCTTTCTTT. The full variable domain, rest sourced from reference TRBV15 and TRBJ1-1, is DAMVIQNPRYQVTQFGKPVTLSCSQTLNHNVMYWYQQKSSQAPKLLFHYYDKDFNNEADTPDNFQSRRPNTSFCFLDIRSPGLGDTAMYLCATSRDYSGDAFFGQGTRLTVV.

DNA for the CDR3: TGCAGTGCTCTAAGGGGTTATACCTTC. This encodes CSALRGYTF. J is TRBJ1-2 and V is TRBV20-1, with D tentatively TRBD1 (5 bases). Per the germline V gene, CDR1 is DFQATT and CDR2 is SNEGSKA (reference sequence). The CDR3 extends over 9 amino acids. V was pared by 5 bases and J by 14 bases, with 12 bases between.

The count of this clone is one. Other DNA sequences in this sample translate to the same CDR3. The V call is TRBV20-1, the J call TRBJ1-3, with no clear D. CDR1 is DFQATT, CDR2 SNEGSKA, per germline (reference sequence). Trimming shortened V by 3 bases and J by 1 base, and 7 bases separated the two germline ends. CDR3 length: 13 residues. The CDR3 DNA follows: TGCAGTGCTAGTCGAGGATCTGGAAACACCATATATTTT. Translation gives CSASRGSGNTIYF.

The V gene is TRBV4-1, the J gene TRBJ2-7; 7 nucleotides match TRBD2. Unmatched junction bases numbered 9, after V lost 0 bases and J lost 4 bases. Germline values: CDR1 MGHRA, CDR2 YSYEKL. The CDR3 length is 16 residues. The CDR3 DNA is TGCGCCAGCAGCCAAGAAGGGCGGGAGACCCCTTACGAGCAGTACTTC. Residues: CASSQEGRETPYEQYF.

J is TRBJ1-1 and V is TRBV6-5; 9 positions match TRBD1. With 6 bases clipped from V and 7 bases from J, the junction kept 6 bases outside the gene matches. CDR1 MNHEY and CDR2 SVGAGI come from the germline V gene. The CDR3 runs to 13 residues. The CDR3 region is CASSPDRGSEAFF. DNA for the CDR3: TGTGCCAGCAGCCCGGACAGGGGAAGTGAAGCTTTCTTT.

The chain joins TRBV27 to TRBJ2-2; D is uncertain. Trimming left V 2 bases short and J 6 bases short, with 16 bases between. CDR3 length: 16 amino acids. Germline V gene sequence: CDR1 MNHEY, CDR2 SMNVEV (reference sequence). CDR3 sequence reads: CASSLRRSAVPGELFF. CDR3 in DNA: TGTGCCAGCAGTTTAAGACGGTCGGCGGTTCCCGGGGAGCTGTTTTTT.